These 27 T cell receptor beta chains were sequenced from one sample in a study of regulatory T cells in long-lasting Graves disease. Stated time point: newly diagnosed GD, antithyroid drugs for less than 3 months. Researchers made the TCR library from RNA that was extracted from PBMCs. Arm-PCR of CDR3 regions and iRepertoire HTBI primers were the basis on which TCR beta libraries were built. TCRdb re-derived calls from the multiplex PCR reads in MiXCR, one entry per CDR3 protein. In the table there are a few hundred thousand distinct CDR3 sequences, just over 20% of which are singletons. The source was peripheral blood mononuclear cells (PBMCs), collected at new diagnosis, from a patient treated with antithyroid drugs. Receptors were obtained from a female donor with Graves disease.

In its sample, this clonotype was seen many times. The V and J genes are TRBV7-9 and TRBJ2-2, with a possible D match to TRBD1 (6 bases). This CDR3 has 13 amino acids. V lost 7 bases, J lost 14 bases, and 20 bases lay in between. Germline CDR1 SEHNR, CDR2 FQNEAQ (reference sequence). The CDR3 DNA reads TGTGCCAGCACCTACGGGACACGGGAAGTACTGTTTTTT. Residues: CASTYGTREVLFF.

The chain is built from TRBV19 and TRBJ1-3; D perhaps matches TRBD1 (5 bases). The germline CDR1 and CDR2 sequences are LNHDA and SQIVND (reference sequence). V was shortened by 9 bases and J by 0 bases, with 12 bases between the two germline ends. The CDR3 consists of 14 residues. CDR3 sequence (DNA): TGTGCCAGCACGGGGGGATACTCTGGAAACACCATATATTTT. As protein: CASTGGYSGNTIYF.

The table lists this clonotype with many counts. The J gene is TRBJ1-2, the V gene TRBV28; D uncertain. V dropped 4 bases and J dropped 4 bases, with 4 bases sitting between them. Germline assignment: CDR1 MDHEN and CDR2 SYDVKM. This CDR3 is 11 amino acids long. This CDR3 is CASSSAYGYTF. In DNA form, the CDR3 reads TGTGCCAGCAGTTCCGCCTATGGCTACACCTTC.

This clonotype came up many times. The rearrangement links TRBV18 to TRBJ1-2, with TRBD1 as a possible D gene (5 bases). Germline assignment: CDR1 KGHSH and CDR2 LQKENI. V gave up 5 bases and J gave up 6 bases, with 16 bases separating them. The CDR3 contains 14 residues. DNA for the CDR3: TGTGCCAGCTCATCGCAGGGAGTGTTAGATGGCTACACCTTC. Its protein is CASSSQGVLDGYTF.

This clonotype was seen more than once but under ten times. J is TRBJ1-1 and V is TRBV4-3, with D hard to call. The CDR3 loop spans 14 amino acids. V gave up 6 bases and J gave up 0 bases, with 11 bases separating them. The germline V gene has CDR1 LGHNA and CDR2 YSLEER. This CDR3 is CASRSAGMNTEAFF. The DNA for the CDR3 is TGCGCCAGCAGGTCAGCTGGGATGAACACTGAAGCTTTCTTT.

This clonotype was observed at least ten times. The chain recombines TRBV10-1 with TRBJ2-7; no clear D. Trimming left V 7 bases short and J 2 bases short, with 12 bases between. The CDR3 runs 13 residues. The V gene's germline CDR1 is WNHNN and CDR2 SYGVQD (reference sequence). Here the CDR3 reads CASIGQRPYEQYF. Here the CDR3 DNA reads TGCGCCAGCATAGGCCAGAGACCCTACGAGCAGTACTTC.

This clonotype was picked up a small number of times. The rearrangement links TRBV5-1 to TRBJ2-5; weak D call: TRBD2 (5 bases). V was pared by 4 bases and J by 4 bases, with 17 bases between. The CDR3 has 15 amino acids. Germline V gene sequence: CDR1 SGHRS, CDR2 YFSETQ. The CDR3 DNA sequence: TGCGCCAGCAGCCCACCCTCCGTGGGGAGAGAGACCCAGTACTTC. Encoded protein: CASSPPSVGRETQYF.

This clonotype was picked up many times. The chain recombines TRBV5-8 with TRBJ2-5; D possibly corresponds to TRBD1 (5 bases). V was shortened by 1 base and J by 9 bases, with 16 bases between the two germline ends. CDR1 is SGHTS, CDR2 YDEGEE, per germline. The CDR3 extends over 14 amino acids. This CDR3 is CASSLSRAASPQYF. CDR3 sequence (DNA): TGTGCCAGCAGCTTGAGCAGGGCGGCAAGCCCCCAGTACTTC.

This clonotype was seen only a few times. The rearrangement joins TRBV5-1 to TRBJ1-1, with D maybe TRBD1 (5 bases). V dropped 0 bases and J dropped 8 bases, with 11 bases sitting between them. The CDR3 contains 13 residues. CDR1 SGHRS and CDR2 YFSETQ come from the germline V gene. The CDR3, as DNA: TGCGCCAGCAGCTTGGCGGGGGACGTCGAAGCTTTCTTT. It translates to CASSLAGDVEAFF.

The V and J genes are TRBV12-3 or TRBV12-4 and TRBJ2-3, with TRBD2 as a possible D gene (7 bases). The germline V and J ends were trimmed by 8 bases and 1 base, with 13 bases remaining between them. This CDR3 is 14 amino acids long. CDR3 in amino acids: CASVRGGGTDTQYF. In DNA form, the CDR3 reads TGTGCCAGCGTCAGAGGGGGGGGCACAGATACGCAGTATTTT.

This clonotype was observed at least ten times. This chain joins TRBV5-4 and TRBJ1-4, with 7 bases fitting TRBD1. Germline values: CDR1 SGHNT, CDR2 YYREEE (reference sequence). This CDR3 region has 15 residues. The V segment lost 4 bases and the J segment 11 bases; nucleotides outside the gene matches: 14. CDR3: CASSQGGTESGKLFF. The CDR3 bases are TGTGCCAGCAGCCAGGGGGGGACCGAGTCCGGGAAACTGTTTTTT. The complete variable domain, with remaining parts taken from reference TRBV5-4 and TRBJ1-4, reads ETGVTQSPTHLIKTRGQQVTLRCSSQSGHNTVSWYQQALGQGPQFIFQYYREEENGRGNFPPRFSGLQFPNYSSELNVNALELDDSALYLCASSQGGTESGKLFFGSGTQLSVL.

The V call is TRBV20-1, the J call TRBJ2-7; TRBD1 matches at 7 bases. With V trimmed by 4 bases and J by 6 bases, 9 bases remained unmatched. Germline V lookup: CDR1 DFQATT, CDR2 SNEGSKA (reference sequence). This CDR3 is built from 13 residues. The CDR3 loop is CSAKDRVDGEQYF. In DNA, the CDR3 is TGCAGTGCTAAAGACAGGGTCGACGGCGAGCAGTACTTC.

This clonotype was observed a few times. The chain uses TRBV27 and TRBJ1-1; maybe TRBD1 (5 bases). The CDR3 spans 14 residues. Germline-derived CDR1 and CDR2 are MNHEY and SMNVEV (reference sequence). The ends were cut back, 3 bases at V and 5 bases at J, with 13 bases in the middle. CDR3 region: CASSFRRQGTEAFF. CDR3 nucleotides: TGTGCCAGCAGTTTTAGGCGGCAGGGTACTGAAGCTTTCTTT.

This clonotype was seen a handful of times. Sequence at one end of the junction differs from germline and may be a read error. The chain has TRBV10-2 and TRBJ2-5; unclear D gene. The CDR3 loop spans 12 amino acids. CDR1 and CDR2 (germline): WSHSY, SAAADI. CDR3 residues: CACSESRETQYF. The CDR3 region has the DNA TGCGCCTGCAGTGAGTCCCGGGAGACCCAGTACTTC.

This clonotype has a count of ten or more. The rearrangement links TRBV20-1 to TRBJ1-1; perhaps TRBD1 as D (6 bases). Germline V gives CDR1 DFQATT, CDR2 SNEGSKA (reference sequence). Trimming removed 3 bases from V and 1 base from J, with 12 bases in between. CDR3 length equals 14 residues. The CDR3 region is CSASPGGANTEAFF. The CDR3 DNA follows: TGCAGTGCTAGCCCCGGGGGGGCGAACACTGAAGCTTTCTTT.

The chain's CDR3 is CASSLGQKWETQYF. Written as DNA, the CDR3 is TGTGCCAGCAGCTTGGGACAGAAATGGGAGACCCAGTACTTC. This chain links TRBV7-2 with TRBJ2-5, with 7 bases that match TRBD1. The CDR3 is 14 amino acids. The trim removed 3 bases at V and 5 bases at J, leaving 6 bases unmatched. Germline V gene sequence: CDR1 SGHTA, CDR2 FQGNSA.

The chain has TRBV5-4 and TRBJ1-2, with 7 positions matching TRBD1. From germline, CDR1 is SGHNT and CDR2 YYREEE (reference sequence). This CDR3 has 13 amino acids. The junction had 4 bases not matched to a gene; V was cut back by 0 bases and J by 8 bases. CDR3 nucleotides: TGTGCCAGCAGCTTGGAACAGGGGCACGGCTACACCTTC. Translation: CASSLEQGHGYTF.

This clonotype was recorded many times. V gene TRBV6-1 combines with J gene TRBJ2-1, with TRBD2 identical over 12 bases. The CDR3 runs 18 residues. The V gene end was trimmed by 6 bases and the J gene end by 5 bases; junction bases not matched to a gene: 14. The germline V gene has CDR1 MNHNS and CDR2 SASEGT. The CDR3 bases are TGTGCCAGCAGCCCGCGGACAGAACGGACTAGCGGGAACAATGAGCAGTTCTTC. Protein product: CASSPRTERTSGNNEQFF.

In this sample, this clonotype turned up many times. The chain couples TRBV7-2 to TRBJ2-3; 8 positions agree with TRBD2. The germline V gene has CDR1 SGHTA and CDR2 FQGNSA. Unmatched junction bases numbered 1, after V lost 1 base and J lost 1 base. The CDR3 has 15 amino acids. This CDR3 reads CASSLGRGGTDTQYF. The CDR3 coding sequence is TGTGCCAGCAGCTTAGGGCGGGGGGGCACAGATACGCAGTATTTT.

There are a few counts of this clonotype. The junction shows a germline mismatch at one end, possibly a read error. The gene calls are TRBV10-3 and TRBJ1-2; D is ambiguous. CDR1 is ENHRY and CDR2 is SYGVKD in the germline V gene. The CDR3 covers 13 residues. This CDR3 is CATSEVQENGYTF. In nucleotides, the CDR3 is TGTGCCACCAGTGAGGTCCAGGAAAATGGCTACACCTTC.

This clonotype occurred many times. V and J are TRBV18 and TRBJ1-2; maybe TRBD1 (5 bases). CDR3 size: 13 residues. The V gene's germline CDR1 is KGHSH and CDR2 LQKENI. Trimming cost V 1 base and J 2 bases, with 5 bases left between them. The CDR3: CASSPQGNYGYTF. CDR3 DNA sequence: TGTGCCAGCTCACCACAGGGGAACTATGGCTACACCTTC.

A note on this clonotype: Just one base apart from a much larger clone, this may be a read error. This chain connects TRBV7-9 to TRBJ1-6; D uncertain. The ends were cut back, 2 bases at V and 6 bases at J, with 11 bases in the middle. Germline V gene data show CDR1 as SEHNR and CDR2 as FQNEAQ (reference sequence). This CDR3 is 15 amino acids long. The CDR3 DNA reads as TGTGCCAGCAGCTTAAGCGGCCAGAGTAATTCACCCCTCCACTTT. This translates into CASSLSGQSNSPLHF.

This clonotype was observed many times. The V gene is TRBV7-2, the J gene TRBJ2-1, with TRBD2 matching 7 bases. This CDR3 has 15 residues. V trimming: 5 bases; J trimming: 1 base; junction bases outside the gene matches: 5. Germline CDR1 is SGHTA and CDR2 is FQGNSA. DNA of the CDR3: TGTGCCAGCAGCGGCGGGAGTCCATCCTACAATGAGCAGTTCTTC. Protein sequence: CASSGGSPSYNEQFF.

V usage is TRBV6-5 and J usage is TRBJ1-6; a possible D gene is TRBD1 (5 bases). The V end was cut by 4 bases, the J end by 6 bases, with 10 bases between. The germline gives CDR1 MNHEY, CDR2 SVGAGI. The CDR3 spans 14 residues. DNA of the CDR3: TGTGCCAGCAGTTCCAGGGAGGGTAATTCACCCCTCCACTTT. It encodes CASSSREGNSPLHF.

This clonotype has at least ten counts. The CDR3 loop is CASSTGTADTEAFF. In DNA, the CDR3 is TGCGCCAGCAGCACAGGCACGGCCGATACTGAAGCTTTCTTT. This chain links TRBV5-1 with TRBJ1-1; maybe TRBD1 (5 bases). Trimming cost V 4 bases and J 5 bases, with 15 bases left between them. CDR3 length: 14 residues. CDR1 and CDR2 (germline): SGHRS, YFSETQ.

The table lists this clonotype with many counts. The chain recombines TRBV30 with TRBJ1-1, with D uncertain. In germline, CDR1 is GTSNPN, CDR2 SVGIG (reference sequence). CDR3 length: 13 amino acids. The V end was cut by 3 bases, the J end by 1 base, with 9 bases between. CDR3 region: CAWSPRKNTEAFF. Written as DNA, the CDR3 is TGTGCCTGGAGCCCGAGGAAGAACACTGAAGCTTTCTTT.

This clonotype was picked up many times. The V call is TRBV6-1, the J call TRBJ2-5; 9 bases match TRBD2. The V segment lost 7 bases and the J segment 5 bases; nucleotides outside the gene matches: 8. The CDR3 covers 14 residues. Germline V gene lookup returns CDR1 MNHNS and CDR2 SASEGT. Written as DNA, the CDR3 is TGTGCCAGCAACGAGGCGGGAGGGCCTGAGACCCAGTACTTC. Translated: CASNEAGGPETQYF.